The source of this TCR beta chain is a study of OX40 agonist ivuxolimab in advanced cancers. Clones were sequenced by immunoSEQ multiplex PCR, and TCRdb holds only the in-frame ones, with some missing. The repertoire has roughly 65,000 clones, roughly nine tenths of them found once; the top ten carry 0.3%. This CDR3 is 15 amino acids long. Per the germline V gene, CDR1 is LNHDA and CDR2 is SQIVND (reference sequence). The ends lost 5 bases at V and 0 bases at J; junction bases unmatched: 1. The starting material was CD4+ or CD8+ T cells sorted from blood, obtained in a trial of the OX40 agonist ivuxolimab. This sequence originates from an adult with an advanced solid tumor such as melanoma, head and neck, liver or kidney cancer. The rearrangement joins TRBV19 to TRBJ2-3; TRBD2 matches 11 bases. This CDR3 is CASSRTSGSTDTQYF. CDR3 nucleotides: TGTGCCAGTAGTCGGACTAGCGGGAGCACAGATACGCAGTATTTT.